This is a list of T cell receptor beta chains from one sample in a study of post-analysis software for immune sequencing data. One entry per CDR3 protein, called by TCRdb with MiXCR from the PCR reads. This sample has hundreds of thousands of distinct CDR3 sequences, with approximately 59% found just once. The sample was blood. These receptors all stem from a girl aged 2-10 years with multiple sclerosis. Each CDR3 is given with its conserved first and last residue. D genes are given only for firm matches. Not every row has a clone size; where given, it reads once, few, many or a size class.

size: few; V: TRBV20-1; length: 14; D: TRBD1; J: TRBJ1-3; CDR3: CSARDDRAGNTIYF; DNA: TGCAGTGCTAGGGATGACAGGGCTGGAAACACCATATATTTT
size: NA; V: TRBV13; length: 13; D: NA; J: TRBJ2-3; CDR3: CASSGDPTDTQYF; DNA: TGTGCCAGCAGCGGTGACCCCACAGATACGCAGTATTTT
size: NA; V: TRBV20-1; length: 16; D: TRBD2; J: TRBJ2-1; CDR3: CSATAGGSLSYNEQFF; DNA: TGCAGTGCTACGGCGGGAGGCTCCCTCTCCTACAATGAGCAGTTCTTC
size: few; V: TRBV6-5; length: 15; D: TRBD2; J: TRBJ2-7; CDR3: CASSSSGGEIYEQYF; DNA: TGTGCCAGCAGCTCTAGCGGGGGGGAAATCTACGAGCAGTACTTC
size: few; V: TRBV6-5; length: 14; D: TRBD1; J: TRBJ1-2; CDR3: CASSYGTGTYGYTF; DNA: TGTGCCAGCAGTTACGGGACAGGGACTTATGGCTACACCTTC
size: NA; V: TRBV5-1; length: 15; D: TRBD2; J: TRBJ2-1; CDR3: CASVEIAGEINEQFF; DNA: TGCGCCAGCGTGGAAATAGCGGGGGAGATCAATGAGCAGTTCTTC
size: few; V: TRBV29-1; length: 12; D: NA; J: TRBJ2-5; CDR3: CSVEDLVGTQYF; DNA: TGCAGCGTTGAAGACCTAGTGGGGACCCAGTACTTC
size: NA; V: TRBV6-4; length: 15; D: TRBD2; J: TRBJ2-5; CDR3: CASSEGGTPGETQYF; DNA: TGTGCCAGCAGTGAGGGGGGGACCCCCGGGGAGACCCAGTACTTC
size: NA; V: TRBV28; length: 15; D: TRBD2; J: TRBJ2-1; CDR3: CASRDAGGAGNEQFF; DNA: TGTGCCAGCAGAGATGCGGGGGGCGCAGGGAATGAGCAGTTCTTC
size: NA; V: TRBV10-2; length: 16; D: TRBD2; J: TRBJ2-5; CDR3: CASSEVLAGGPETQYF; DNA: TGCGCCAGCAGTGAGGTCCTAGCGGGGGGGCCGGAGACCCAGTACTTC
size: few; V: TRBV20-1; length: 15; D: TRBD2; J: TRBJ2-1; CDR3: CSARVTSGSGDEQFF; DNA: TGCAGTGCTAGGGTGACTAGCGGGAGCGGCGATGAGCAGTTCTTC
size: once; V: TRBV3-1; length: 14; D: NA; J: TRBJ1-2; CDR3: CASSQDHVSIGYTF; DNA: TGTGCCAGCAGCCAAGATCATGTCTCTATAGGCTACACCTTC
size: few; V: TRBV24-1; length: 12; D: NA; J: TRBJ1-2; CDR3: CATSDYKSGYTF; DNA: TGTGCCACCAGTGATTACAAAAGCGGCTACACCTTC
size: NA; V: TRBV5-1; length: 15; D: NA; J: TRBJ2-3; CDR3: CASREKMDFTDTQYF; DNA: TGCGCCAGCAGAGAGAAAATGGACTTCACAGATACGCAGTATTTT
size: NA; V: TRBV11-2; length: 16; D: TRBD1; J: TRBJ2-5; CDR3: CASSLDPTGGGETQYF; DNA: TGTGCCAGCAGCTTGGACCCGACAGGGGGCGGGGAGACCCAGTACTTC
size: NA; V: TRBV12-3/TRBV12-4; length: 17; D: NA; J: TRBJ2-6; CDR3: CASSSTGVTAGANVLTF; DNA: TGTGCCAGCAGTTCCACCGGGGTGACGGCTGGGGCCAACGTCCTGACTTTC
size: NA; V: TRBV5-6; length: 16; D: TRBD1; J: TRBJ1-5; CDR3: CASSFNRDRGNQPQHF; DNA: TGTGCCAGCAGCTTTAACCGGGACAGGGGCAATCAGCCCCAGCATTTT
size: NA; V: TRBV7-9; length: 12; D: NA; J: TRBJ1-4; CDR3: CASSSLNLELFF; DNA: TGTGCCAGCAGCTCCCTGAACTTAGAACTGTTTTTT
size: NA; V: TRBV2; length: 15; D: TRBD2; J: TRBJ2-7; CDR3: CASSERLAGCYEQYF; DNA: TGTGCCAGCAGTGAGAGGCTAGCGGGATGCTACGAGCAGTACTTC
size: few; V: TRBV6-6; length: 15; D: TRBD1; J: TRBJ2-1; CDR3: CASSWGQGAYNEQFF; DNA: TGTGCCAGCAGCTGGGGACAGGGGGCCTACAATGAGCAGTTCTTC
size: NA; V: TRBV10-3; length: 12; D: TRBD2; J: TRBJ2-1; CDR3: CAIRVAGSEQFF; DNA: TGTGCCATCAGGGTAGCGGGAAGTGAGCAGTTCTTC
size: NA; V: TRBV6-2/TRBV6-3; length: 18; D: TRBD2; J: TRBJ2-3; CDR3: CASSYSSRLADRTDTQYF; DNA: TGTGCCAGCAGTTACTCGTCGAGACTAGCGGATCGCACAGATACGCAGTATTTT
size: NA; V: TRBV15; length: 16; D: TRBD1; J: TRBJ2-5; CDR3: CATSREGQGGLETQYF; DNA: TGTGCCACCAGCAGAGAGGGACAGGGGGGGTTGGAGACCCAGTACTTC
size: NA; V: TRBV4-3; length: 14; D: NA; J: TRBJ1-2; CDR3: CASSQDFTGDGYTF; DNA: TGCGCCAGCAGCCAAGATTTCACGGGGGATGGCTACACCTTC
size: once; V: TRBV12-3/TRBV12-4; length: 14; D: NA; J: TRBJ2-1; CDR3: CASSLSYRSNEQFF; DNA: TGTGCCAGCAGTTTGAGTTACCGGAGCAATGAGCAGTTCTTC
size: NA; V: TRBV6-5; length: 14; D: NA; J: TRBJ2-3; CDR3: CASSSHGQRDTQYF; DNA: TGTGCCAGCAGTTCCCACGGACAGCGAGATACGCAGTATTTT
size: once; V: TRBV20-1; length: 13; D: TRBD2; J: TRBJ2-3; CDR3: CSGGSGSTDTQYF; DNA: TGCAGTGGCGGGAGCGGAAGCACAGATACGCAGTATTTT
size: many; V: TRBV2; length: 11; D: NA; J: TRBJ1-2; CDR3: CASSDSYGYTF; DNA: TGTGCCAGCAGTGACAGCTATGGCTACACCTTC
size: NA; V: TRBV10-3; length: 17; D: TRBD2; J: TRBJ2-4; CDR3: CAISEDLAGNTKNIQYF; DNA: TGTGCCATCAGTGAAGATTTAGCGGGAAACACCAAAAACATTCAGTACTTC
size: few; V: TRBV5-8; length: 15; D: NA; J: TRBJ2-3; CDR3: CASSSVRDGTDTQYF; DNA: TGTGCCAGCAGCTCGGTGCGCGACGGCACAGATACGCAGTATTTT
size: NA; V: TRBV20-1; length: 13; D: NA; J: TRBJ1-1; CDR3: CSAFTGSRTEAFF; DNA: TGCAGTGCTTTTACAGGGAGTCGAACTGAAGCTTTCTTT
size: NA; V: TRBV29-1; length: 14; D: NA; J: TRBJ2-1; CDR3: CSALGQGIYNEQFF; DNA: TGCAGCGCCTTGGGGCAGGGGATCTACAATGAGCAGTTCTTC
size: NA; V: TRBV6-1; length: 16; D: NA; J: TRBJ2-5; CDR3: CASSENEASARPTQYF; DNA: TGTGCCAGCAGTGAAAATGAGGCTAGCGCTCGACCGACCCAGTACTTC
size: NA; V: TRBV19; length: 15; D: NA; J: TRBJ2-7; CDR3: CASSSSAGPSYEQYF; DNA: TGTGCCAGTAGCTCTTCCGCGGGACCGAGCTACGAGCAGTACTTC
size: NA; V: TRBV20-1; length: 16; D: TRBD2; J: TRBJ2-1; CDR3: CNASLGLADEYNEQFF; DNA: TGCAATGCTAGCTTGGGACTAGCGGACGAATACAATGAGCAGTTCTTC
size: NA; V: TRBV29-1; length: 15; D: NA; J: TRBJ1-2; CDR3: CSVVGWRARGYGYTF; DNA: TGCAGCGTTGTGGGTTGGCGGGCCCGGGGATATGGCTACACCTTC
size: NA; V: TRBV20-1; length: 15; D: TRBD1; J: TRBJ2-1; CDR3: CSARVRQGGQETQFF; DNA: TGCAGTGCTAGAGTAAGGCAAGGGGGCCAAGAGACCCAGTTCTTC
size: NA; V: TRBV7-9; length: 15; D: TRBD2; J: TRBJ2-4; CDR3: CASSLAGTYGNIQYF; DNA: TGTGCCAGCAGCCTAGCGGGAACTTATGGGAACATTCAGTACTTC
size: NA; V: TRBV5-1; length: 15; D: TRBD1; J: TRBJ1-2; CDR3: CASSLTGASNYGYTF; DNA: TGCGCCAGCAGCTTGACAGGGGCCTCTAACTATGGCTACACCTTC
size: NA; V: TRBV29-1; length: 13; D: NA; J: TRBJ2-3; CDR3: CSVEDPGADTQYF; DNA: TGCAGCGTTGAGGACCCAGGGGCAGATACGCAGTATTTT
size: NA; V: TRBV29-1; length: 14; D: NA; J: TRBJ1-2; CDR3: CSVEDRQVLYGYTF; DNA: TGCAGCGTTGAAGATCGTCAGGTCCTCTATGGCTACACCTTC
size: NA; V: TRBV7-2; length: 15; D: NA; J: TRBJ1-4; CDR3: CASSPRAGLNEKLFF; DNA: TGTGCCAGCAGCCCAAGGGCCGGGTTGAATGAAAAACTGTTTTTT
size: NA; V: TRBV12-3/TRBV12-4; length: 15; D: NA; J: TRBJ2-4; CDR3: CASSFPGRAKNIQYF; DNA: TGTGCCAGCAGTTTCCCGGGTAGGGCCAAAAACATTCAGTACTTC
size: once; V: TRBV25-1; length: 15; D: TRBD2; J: TRBJ2-5; CDR3: CASSVSGNLQETQYF; DNA: TGTGCCAGCAGTGTCAGCGGGAACCTTCAAGAGACCCAGTACTTC
size: NA; V: TRBV11-2; length: 15; D: TRBD1; J: TRBJ1-2; CDR3: CASRKDRGGYYGYTF; DNA: TGTGCCAGCAGAAAAGACAGGGGGGGTTACTATGGCTACACCTTC
size: NA; V: TRBV29-1; length: 12; D: NA; J: TRBJ2-2; CDR3: CSVAGNTGELFF; DNA: TGCAGCGTTGCAGGGAACACCGGGGAGCTGTTTTTT